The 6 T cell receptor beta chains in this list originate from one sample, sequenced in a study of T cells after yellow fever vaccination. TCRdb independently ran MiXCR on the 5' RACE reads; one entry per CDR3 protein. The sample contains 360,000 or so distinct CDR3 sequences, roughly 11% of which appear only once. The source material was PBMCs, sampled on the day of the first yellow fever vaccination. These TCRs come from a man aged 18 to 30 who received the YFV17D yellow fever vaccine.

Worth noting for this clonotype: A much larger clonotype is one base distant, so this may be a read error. CDR3: CASSLQGDEQYF. As DNA, the CDR3 is TGTGCCAGCAGTTTACAGGGGGACGAGCAGTACTTC. The chain recombines TRBV6-6 with TRBJ2-7, with 8 bases aligning to TRBD1. Germline V CDR1 and CDR2: MNHNY, SVGAGI (reference sequence). J was trimmed by 5 bases and V by 4 bases; bases with no gene match: 1. The CDR3 is made up of 12 amino acids.

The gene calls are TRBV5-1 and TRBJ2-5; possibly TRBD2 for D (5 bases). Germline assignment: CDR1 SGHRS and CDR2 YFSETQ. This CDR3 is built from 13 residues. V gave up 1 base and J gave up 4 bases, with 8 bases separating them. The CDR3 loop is CASSLPSPETQYF. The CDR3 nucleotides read TGCGCCAGCAGCTTGCCTAGCCCAGAGACCCAGTACTTC. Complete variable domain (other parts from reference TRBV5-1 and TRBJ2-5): KAGVTQTPRYLIKTRGQQVTLSCSPISGHRSVSWYQQTPGQGLQFLFEYFSETQRNKGNFPGRFSGRQFSNSRSEMNVSTLELGDSALYLCASSLPSPETQYFGPGTRLLVL.

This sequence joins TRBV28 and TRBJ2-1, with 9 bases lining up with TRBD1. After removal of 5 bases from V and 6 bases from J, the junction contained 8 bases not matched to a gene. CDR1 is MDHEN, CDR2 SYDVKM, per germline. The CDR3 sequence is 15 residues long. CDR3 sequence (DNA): TGTGCCAGCAGTCTCCCGGGACAGGGATCCAATGAGCAGTTCTTC. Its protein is CASSLPGQGSNEQFF.

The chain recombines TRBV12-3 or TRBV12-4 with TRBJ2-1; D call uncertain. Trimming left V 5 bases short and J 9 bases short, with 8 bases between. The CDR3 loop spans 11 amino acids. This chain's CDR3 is CASSPRTEQFF. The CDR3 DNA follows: TGTGCCAGCAGTCCCCGGACTGAGCAGTTCTTC.

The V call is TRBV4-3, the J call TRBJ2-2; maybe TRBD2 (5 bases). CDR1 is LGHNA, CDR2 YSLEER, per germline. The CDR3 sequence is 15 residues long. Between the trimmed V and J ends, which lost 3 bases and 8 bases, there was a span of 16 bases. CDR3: CASSQVQRPRGELFF. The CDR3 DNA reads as TGCGCCAGCAGCCAGGTCCAGCGGCCAAGGGGGGAGCTGTTTTTT.

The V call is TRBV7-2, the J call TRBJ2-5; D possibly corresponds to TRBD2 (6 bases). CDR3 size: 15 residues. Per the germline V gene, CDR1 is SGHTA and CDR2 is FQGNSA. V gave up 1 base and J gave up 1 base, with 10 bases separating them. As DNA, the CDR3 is TGTGCCAGCAGCTTAGTGGCGGGGAGCCAAGAGACCCAGTACTTC. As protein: CASSLVAGSQETQYF.